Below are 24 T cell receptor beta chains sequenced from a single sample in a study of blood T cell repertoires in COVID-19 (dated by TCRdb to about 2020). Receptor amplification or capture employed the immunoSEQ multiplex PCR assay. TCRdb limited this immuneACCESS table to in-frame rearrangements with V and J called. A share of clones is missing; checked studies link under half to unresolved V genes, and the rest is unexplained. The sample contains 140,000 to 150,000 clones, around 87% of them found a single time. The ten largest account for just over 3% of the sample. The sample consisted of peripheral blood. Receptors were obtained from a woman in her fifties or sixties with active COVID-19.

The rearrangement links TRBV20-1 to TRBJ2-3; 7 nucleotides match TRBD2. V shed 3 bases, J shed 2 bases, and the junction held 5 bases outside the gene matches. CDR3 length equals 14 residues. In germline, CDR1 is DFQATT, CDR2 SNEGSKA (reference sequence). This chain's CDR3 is CSASREGTTDTQYF. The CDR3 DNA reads TGCAGTGCTAGTAGGGAGGGGACCACAGATACGCAGTATTTT.

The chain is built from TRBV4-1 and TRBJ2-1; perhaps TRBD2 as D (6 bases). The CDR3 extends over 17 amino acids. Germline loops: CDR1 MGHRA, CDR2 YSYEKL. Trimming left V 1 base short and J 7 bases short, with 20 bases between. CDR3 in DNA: TGCGCCAGCAGCCAAGTCGTGGGAGTAGGTCGGGGGAATGAGCAGTTCTTC. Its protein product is CASSQVVGVGRGNEQFF.

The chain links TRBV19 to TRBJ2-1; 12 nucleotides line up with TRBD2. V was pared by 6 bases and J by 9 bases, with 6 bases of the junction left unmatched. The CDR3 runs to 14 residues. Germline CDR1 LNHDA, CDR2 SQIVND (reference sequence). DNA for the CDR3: TGTGCCAGTAGCCTAGCGGGAGGGATGGGTGAGCAGTTCTTC. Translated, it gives CASSLAGGMGEQFF.

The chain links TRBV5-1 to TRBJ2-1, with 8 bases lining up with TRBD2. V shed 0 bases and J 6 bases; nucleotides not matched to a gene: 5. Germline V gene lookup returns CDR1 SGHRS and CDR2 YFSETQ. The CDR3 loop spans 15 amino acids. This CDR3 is CASSLAVSGINEQFF. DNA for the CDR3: TGCGCCAGCAGCTTGGCCGTTAGCGGGATCAATGAGCAGTTCTTC. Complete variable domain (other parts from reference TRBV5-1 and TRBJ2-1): KAGVTQTPRYLIKTRGQQVTLSCSPISGHRSVSWYQQTPGQGLQFLFEYFSETQRNKGNFPGRFSGRQFSNSRSEMNVSTLELGDSALYLCASSLAVSGINEQFFGPGTRLTVL.

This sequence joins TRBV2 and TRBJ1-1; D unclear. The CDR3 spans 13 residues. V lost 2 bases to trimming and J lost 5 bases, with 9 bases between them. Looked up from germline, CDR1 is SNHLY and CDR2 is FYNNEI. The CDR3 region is CASSENPGTEAFF. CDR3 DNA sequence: TGTGCCAGCAGTGAAAATCCGGGGACTGAAGCTTTCTTT.

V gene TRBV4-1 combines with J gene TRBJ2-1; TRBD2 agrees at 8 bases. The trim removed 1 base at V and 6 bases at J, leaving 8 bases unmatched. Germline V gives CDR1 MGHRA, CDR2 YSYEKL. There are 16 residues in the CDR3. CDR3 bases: TGCGCCAGCAGCCAAGTCGGGACTAGGATTGGCAATGAGCAGTTCTTC. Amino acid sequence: CASSQVGTRIGNEQFF.

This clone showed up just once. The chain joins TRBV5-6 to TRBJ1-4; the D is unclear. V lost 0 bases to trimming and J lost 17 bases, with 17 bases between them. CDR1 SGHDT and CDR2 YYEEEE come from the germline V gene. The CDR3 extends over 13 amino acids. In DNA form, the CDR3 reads TGTGCCAGCAGCTTGGGTCCGTCGGGGAGTCGATTTTTT. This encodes CASSLGPSGSRFF.

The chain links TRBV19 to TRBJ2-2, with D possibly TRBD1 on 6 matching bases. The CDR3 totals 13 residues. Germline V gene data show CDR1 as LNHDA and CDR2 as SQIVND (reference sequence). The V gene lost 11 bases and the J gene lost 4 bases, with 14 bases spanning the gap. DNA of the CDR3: TGTGCCTCGGGGACACTAAGCACCGGGGAGCTGTTTTTT. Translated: CASGTLSTGELFF.

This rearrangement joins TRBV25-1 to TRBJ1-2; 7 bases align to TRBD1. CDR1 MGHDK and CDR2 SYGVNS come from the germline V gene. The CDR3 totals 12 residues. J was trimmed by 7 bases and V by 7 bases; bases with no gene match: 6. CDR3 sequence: CASTRDSFGYTF. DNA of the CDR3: TGTGCCAGCACCAGGGACAGTTTTGGCTACACCTTC.

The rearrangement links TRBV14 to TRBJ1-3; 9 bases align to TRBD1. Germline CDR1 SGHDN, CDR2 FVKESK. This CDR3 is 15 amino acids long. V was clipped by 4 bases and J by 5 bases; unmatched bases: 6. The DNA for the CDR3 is TGTGCCAGCAGCCCATACAGGGGGCAGAGAAACACCATATATTTT. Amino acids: CASSPYRGQRNTIYF.

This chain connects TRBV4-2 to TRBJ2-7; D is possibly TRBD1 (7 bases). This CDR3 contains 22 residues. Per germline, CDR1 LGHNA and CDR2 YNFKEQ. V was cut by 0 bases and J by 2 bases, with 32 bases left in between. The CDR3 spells CASSQEPPRQGGQARNPYEQYF. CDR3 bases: TGTGCCAGCAGCCAAGAACCGCCCCGACAGGGAGGCCAAGCGAGGAATCCCTACGAGCAGTACTTC.

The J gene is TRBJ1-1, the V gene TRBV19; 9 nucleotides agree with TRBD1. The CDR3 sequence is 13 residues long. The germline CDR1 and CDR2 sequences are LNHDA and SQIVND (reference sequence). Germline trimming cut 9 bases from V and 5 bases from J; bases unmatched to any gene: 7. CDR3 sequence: CASTNRGLTEAFF. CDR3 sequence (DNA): TGTGCCAGCACGAACAGGGGGCTGACTGAAGCTTTCTTT.

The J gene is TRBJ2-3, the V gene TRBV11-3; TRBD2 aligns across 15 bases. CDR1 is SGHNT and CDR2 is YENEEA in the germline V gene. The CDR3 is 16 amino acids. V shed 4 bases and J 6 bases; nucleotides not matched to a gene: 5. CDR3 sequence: CASSSGLAGGRDTQYF. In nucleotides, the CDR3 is TGTGCCAGCAGCTCGGGACTAGCGGGAGGAAGGGATACGCAGTATTTT.

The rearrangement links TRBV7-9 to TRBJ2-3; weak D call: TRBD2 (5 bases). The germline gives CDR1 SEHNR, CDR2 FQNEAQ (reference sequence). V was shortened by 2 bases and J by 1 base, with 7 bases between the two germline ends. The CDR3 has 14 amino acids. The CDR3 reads CASSLLLGTDTQYF. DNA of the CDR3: TGTGCCAGCAGCTTATTACTAGGCACAGATACGCAGTATTTT.

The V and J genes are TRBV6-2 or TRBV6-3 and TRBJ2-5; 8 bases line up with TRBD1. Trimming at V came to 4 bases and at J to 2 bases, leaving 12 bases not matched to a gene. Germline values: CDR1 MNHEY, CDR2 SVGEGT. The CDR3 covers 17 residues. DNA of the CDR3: TGTGCCAGCAGTTTGCACTTGGCCGGACAGGGTCAAGAGACCCAGTACTTC. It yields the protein CASSLHLAGQGQETQYF.

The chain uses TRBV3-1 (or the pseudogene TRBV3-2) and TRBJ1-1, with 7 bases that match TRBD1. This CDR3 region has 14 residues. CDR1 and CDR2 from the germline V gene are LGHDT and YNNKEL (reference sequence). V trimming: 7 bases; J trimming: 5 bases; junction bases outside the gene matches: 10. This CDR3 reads CASTQRDSRTEAFF. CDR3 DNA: TGTGCCAGCACTCAAAGGGACAGTAGGACTGAAGCTTTCTTT.

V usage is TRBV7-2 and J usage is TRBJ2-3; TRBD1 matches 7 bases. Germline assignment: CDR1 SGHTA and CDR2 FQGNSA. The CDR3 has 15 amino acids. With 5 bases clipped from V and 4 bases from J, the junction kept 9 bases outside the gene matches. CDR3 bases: TGTGCCAGCAGCGCCTGGGACAGTAGATCAGATACGCAGTATTTT. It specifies CASSAWDSRSDTQYF.

CDR3 bases: TGCGCCAGCAGGAAGCGGGAGGGAGGCGCAGATACGCAGTATTTT. Its translation: CASRKREGGADTQYF. J is TRBJ2-3 and V is TRBV10-2; the match to TRBD2 covers 10 bases. Germline loops: CDR1 WSHSY, CDR2 SAAADI. CDR3 size: 15 residues. V shed 6 bases, J shed 4 bases, and the junction held 7 bases outside the gene matches.

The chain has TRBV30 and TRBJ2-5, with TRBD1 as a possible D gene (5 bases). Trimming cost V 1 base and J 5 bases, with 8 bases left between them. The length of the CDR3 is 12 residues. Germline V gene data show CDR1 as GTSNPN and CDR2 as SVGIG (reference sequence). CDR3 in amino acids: CAWSGPGETQYF. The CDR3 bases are TGTGCCTGGAGTGGTCCAGGGGAGACCCAGTACTTC.

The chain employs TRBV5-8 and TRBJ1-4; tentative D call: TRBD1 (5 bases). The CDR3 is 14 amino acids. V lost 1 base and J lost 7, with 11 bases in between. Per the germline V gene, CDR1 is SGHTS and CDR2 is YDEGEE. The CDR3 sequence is CASSLPGASEKLFF. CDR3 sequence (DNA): TGTGCCAGCAGCTTGCCTGGGGCATCTGAAAAACTGTTTTTT.

For the CDR3, the DNA is TGTGCCTGGAGCGGTCTAGCGGGAGTATTATCCGGGGAGCTGTTTTTT. The encoded protein is CAWSGLAGVLSGELFF. The V and J genes are TRBV30 and TRBJ2-2; 10 nucleotides line up with TRBD2. Trimming removed 3 bases from V and 6 bases from J; junction bases left unmatched: 10. The CDR3 is made up of 16 amino acids. The germline gives CDR1 GTSNPN, CDR2 SVGIG (reference sequence).

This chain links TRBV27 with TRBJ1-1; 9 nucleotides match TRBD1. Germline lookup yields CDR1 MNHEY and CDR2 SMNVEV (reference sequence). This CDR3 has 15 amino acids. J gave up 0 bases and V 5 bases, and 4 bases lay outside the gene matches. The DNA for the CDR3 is TGTGCCAGCAGTGCCGGGACAGGGCTGAACACTGAAGCTTTCTTT. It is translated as CASSAGTGLNTEAFF.

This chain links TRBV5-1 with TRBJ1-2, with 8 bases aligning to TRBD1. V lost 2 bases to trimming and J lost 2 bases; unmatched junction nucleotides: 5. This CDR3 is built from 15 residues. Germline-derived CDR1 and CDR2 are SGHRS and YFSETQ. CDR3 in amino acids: CASSFGAGGNYGYTF. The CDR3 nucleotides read TGCGCCAGCAGCTTCGGTGCAGGGGGCAACTATGGCTACACCTTC.

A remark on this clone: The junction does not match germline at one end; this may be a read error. CDR3 sequence reads: CASTLGRHSYNEQFF. CDR3 sequence (DNA): TGTGCCAGCACCTTGGGACGACACTCCTACAATGAGCAGTTCTTC. The chain uses TRBV5-6 and TRBJ2-1; D is possibly TRBD1 or TRBD2 (5 bases each). Germline V lookup: CDR1 SGHDT, CDR2 YYEEEE. CDR3 length: 15 residues.